The rows below give T cell receptor beta chains drawn from one sample of a study of T cell responses to AZD1222 COVID-19 vaccine. TCRdb's copy holds only in-frame clones and misses some; the assay was immunoSEQ multiplex PCR. The sample lists 130,000 or so clones; roughly 88% were seen once. Sequencing was performed on peripheral blood, taken on day 0 of AZD1222 vaccination. Source of these receptors: an adult in good health. Both conserved end residues are part of each CDR3.

V gene | CDR3 protein
TRBV6-5 | CASTQQVHTEAFF
TRBV24-1 | CATSEDSNTEAFF
TRBV18 | CASSPGTGRPETQYF
TRBV10-3 | CASSGGETSYEQYF
TRBV11-2 | CASSFRASVVTDTQYF
TRBV30 | CAWSAPGGGPTSGANVLTF
TRBV7-9 | CASSAPSNYGYTF
TRBV30 | CAWSVGATEAFF
TRBV5-4 | CASSLGQGETQYF
TRBV30 | CAWRTGSGGYNEQFF
TRBV12-3/TRBV12-4 | CASTWDRDGIQYF
TRBV28 | CASSLQNSGNTIYF
TRBV28 | CASSPGIFYNEQFF
TRBV7-2 | CASSLERALGTQYF
TRBV7-8 | CASSSHPGQANTEAFF
TRBV5-1 | CASSIDSPNQPQHF
TRBV5-5 | CASSLGQTPSTDTQYF
TRBV28 | CASSLAGGRTDTQYF
TRBV4-1 | CASSQAGQGLGAFF
TRBV14 | CASSRHRGGAFF
TRBV15 | CATSRDLGLAGPQYF
TRBV7-2 | CASSITSRTSGGAGEQFF
TRBV7-9 | CASSTTQGGDSYEQYF
TRBV15 | CATSRDLWGQGNDGYTF
TRBV19 | CASSIRDGWPKAFF
TRBV10-3 | CAISESFLASHTDTQYF
TRBV6-6 | CASSARDRGMGQPQHF
TRBV11-3 | CASSFIGQGDEKLFF
TRBV3-1/TRBV3-2 | CASSDRGGTEAFF
TRBV5-1 | CASSGHRNTGELFF
TRBV27 | CASSLTMRVLGGYTF
TRBV6-4 | CAFSRGSLPRSGNTIYF
TRBV9 | CASSPIPSPTGELFF
TRBV7-2 | CASSPMEGLNTEAFF
TRBV7-8 | CASSLDLRRPTEAFF
TRBV19 | CASRPRALSGNTIYF
TRBV4-3 | CASSQVWGRDSYEQYF
TRBV3-1/TRBV3-2 | CASSLTGPTEAFF
TRBV19 | CASSITSRGYPYYEQYF
TRBV9 | CASSLAGGTDTQYF
TRBV5-4 | CASTKKQGRNTEAFF
TRBV6-5 | CASSYSAPNKNIQYF
TRBV7-2 | CASSLEMSNEQFF
TRBV3-1/TRBV3-2 | CASSQEVQANSPLHF
TRBV6-5 | CASIPRGSYEQYF